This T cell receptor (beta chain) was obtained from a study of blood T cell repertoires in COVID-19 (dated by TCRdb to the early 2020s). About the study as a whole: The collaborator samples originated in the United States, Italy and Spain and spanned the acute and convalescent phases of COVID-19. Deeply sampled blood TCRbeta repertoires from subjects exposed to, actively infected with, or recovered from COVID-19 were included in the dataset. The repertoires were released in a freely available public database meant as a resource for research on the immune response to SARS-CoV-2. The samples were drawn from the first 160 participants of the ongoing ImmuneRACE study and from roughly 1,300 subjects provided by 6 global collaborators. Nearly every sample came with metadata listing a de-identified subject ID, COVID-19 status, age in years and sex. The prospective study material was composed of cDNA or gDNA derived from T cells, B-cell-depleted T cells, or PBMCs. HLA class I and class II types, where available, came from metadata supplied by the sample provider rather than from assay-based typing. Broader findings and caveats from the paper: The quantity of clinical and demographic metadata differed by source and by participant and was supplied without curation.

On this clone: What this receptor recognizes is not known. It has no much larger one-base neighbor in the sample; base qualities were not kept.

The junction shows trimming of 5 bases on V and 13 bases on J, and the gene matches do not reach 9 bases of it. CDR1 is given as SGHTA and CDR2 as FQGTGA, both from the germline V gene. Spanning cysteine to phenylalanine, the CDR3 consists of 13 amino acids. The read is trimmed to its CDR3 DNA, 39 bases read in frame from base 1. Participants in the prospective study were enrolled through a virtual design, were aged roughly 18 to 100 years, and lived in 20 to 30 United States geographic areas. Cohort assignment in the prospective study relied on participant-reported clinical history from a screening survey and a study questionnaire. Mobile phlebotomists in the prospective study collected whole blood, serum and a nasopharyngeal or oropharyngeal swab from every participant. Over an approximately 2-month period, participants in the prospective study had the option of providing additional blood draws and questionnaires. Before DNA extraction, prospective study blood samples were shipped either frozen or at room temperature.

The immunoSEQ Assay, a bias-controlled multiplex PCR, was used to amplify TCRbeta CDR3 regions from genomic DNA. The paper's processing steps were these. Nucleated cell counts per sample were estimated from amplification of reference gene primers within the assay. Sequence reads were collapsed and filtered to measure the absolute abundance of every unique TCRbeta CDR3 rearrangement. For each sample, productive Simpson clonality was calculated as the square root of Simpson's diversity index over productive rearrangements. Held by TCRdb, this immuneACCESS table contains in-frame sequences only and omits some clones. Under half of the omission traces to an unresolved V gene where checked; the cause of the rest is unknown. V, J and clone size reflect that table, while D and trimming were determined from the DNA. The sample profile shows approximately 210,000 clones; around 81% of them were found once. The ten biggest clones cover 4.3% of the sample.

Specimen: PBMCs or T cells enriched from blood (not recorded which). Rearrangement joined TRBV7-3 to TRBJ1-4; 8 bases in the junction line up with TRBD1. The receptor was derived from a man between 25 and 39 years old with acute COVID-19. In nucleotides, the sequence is TGTGCCAGCAGCCTACAGGGGGGCGACAGACTGTTTTTT. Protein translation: CASSLQGGDRLFF.